This T cell receptor beta chain was observed in a study of regulatory T cells in long-lasting Graves disease. Time point of the sample: newly diagnosed GD, antithyroid drugs for less than 3 months. The TCR library was prepared using RNA isolated from PBMCs. With iRepertoire HTBI primers and Arm-PCR of CDR3 regions, TCR beta libraries were built. One entry per CDR3 protein, called by TCRdb with MiXCR from the multiplex PCR reads. The table records some 500,000 distinct CDR3 sequences, about 16% of them present only once. Trimming took 5 bases from V and 2 from J, leaving 17 bases between them. Germline lookup yields CDR1 LNHDA and CDR2 SQIVND (reference sequence). The CDR3 consists of 16 residues. The same sample was also used in a study of T cells in Graves' hyperthyroidism and ophthalmopathy.

This material consisted of peripheral blood mononuclear cells (PBMCs), taken at new diagnosis, from a patient treated with antithyroid drugs. The receptor was isolated from a woman aged 35-60 years with Graves disease. The rearrangement links TRBV19 to TRBJ2-3; tentatively, D is TRBD1 or TRBD2 (5 bases each). CDR3 amino acids: CASSGRGAKITDTQYF. CDR3 coding DNA: TGTGCCAGTAGTGGACGAGGGGCCAAGATCACAGATACGCAGTATTTT.